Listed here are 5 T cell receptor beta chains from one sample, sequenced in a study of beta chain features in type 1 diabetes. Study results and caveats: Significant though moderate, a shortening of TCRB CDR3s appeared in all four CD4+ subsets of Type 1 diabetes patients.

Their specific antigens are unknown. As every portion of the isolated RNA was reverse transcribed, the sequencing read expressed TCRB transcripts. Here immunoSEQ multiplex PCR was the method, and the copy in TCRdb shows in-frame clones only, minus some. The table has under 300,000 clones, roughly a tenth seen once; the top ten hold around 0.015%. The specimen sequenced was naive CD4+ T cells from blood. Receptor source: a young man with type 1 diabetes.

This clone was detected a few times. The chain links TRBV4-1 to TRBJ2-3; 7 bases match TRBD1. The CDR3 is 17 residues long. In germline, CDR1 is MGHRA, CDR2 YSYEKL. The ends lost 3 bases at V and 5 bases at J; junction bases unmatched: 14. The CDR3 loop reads CASSHSGAGGFEDTQYF. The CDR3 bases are TGCGCCAGCAGCCATAGTGGGGCAGGGGGATTTGAAGATACGCAGTATTTT.

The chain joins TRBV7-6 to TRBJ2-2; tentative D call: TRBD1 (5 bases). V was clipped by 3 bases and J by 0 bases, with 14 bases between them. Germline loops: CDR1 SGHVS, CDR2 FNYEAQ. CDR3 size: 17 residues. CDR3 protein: CASSFPPDRANTGELFF. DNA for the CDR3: TGTGCCAGCAGCTTTCCCCCTGACAGAGCGAACACCGGGGAGCTGTTTTTT. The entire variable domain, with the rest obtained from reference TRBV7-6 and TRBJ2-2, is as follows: GAGVSQSPRYKVTKRGQDVALRCDPISGHVSLYWYRQALGQGPEFLTYFNYEAQQDKSGLPNDRFSAERPEGSISTLTIQRTEQRDSAMYRCASSFPPDRANTGELFFGEGSRLTVL.

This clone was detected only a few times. In DNA form, the CDR3 reads TGTGCCAGCAGCCTTCGACTAGCGGGGATCTACAATGAGCAGTTCTTC. Encoded protein: CASSLRLAGIYNEQFF. The genes are TRBV11-2 and TRBJ2-1; 11 bases are shared with TRBD2. The CDR3 is 16 residues long. V lost 5 bases to trimming and J lost 3 bases; unmatched junction nucleotides: 6. Per germline, CDR1 SGHAT and CDR2 FQNNGV.

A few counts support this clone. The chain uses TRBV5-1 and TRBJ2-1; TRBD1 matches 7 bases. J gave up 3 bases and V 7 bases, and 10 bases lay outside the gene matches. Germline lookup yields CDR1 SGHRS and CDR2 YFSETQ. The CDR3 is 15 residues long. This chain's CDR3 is CASAPGTAFYNEQFF. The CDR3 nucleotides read TGCGCCAGCGCACCCGGGACAGCGTTCTACAATGAGCAGTTCTTC.

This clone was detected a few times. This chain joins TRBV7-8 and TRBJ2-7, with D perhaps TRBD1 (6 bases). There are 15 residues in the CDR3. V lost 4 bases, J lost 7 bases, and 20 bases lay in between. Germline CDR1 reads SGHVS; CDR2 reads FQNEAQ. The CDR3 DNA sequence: TGTGCCAGCAGCTCGACCCCGGACAGAGCGCGGGAGCAGTACTTC. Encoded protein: CASSSTPDRAREQYF.